This T cell receptor beta chain is drawn from a study of graft-versus-host responses after intestinal transplantation. Across the whole study: Recipients obtained multivisceral, liver-intestinal, or isolated intestinal transplants. Anti-thymocyte globulin was used for induction in all recipients, who then took tacrolimus and steroids for approximately 3 years. Study-level points and caveats: GvH clones were identified in recipient marrow, with some first appearing in ileum or blood. Association was observed between peak circulating GvH clone levels and early post-transplant HvG declines.

This clone was seen once. The target antigen is unknown. Assay: immunoSEQ multiplex PCR; the TCRdb copy retains only in-frame clones and omits some. The sample lists tens of thousands of clones; 85% to 95% were seen once. Per germline, CDR1 SGHAT and CDR2 FQNNGV. Trimming shortened V by 4 bases and J by 5 bases, and 10 bases separated the two germline ends. This CDR3 has 13 residues. This TCR derives from a human patient who received an intestinal transplant, so some T cells may come from the graft donor. The source material was PBMCs, sampled about 37 weeks after intestinal transplant. The chain links TRBV11-2 to TRBJ2-3, with a weak D call TRBD2 (5 bases). Here the CDR3 reads CASSYGREDTQYF. CDR3 sequence (DNA): TGTGCCAGCAGCTACGGACGGGAAGATACGCAGTATTTT. The variable domain in full, with the rest retrieved from reference TRBV11-2 and TRBJ2-3, is EAGVAQSPRYKIIEKRQSVAFWCNPISGHATLYWYQQILGQGPKLLIQFQNNGVVDDSQLPKDRFSAERLKGVDSTLKIQPAKLEDSAVYLCASSYGREDTQYFGPGTRLTVL.